The source of this TCR beta chain is a study of beta chain features in type 1 diabetes. Broader study findings: Sequencing from cDNA could over-represent high-TCR-expressing cells. Shortening of TCRB CDR3s, moderate but significant, appeared in all four CD4+ subsets of Type 1 diabetes patients.

Sequenced material consisted of expressed TCRB transcripts (all of the isolated RNA was reverse transcribed). The table came from immunoSEQ multiplex PCR; TCRdb's copy has only in-frame clones and leaves some out. The sample lists under 400,000 clones, roughly 12% occurring once. This clone turned up a few times. Its antigen is as yet unknown. CDR3 length: 13 residues. The V and J ends lost 5 bases and 4 bases respectively, with 11 bases between them. Germline-derived CDR1 and CDR2 are SEHNR and FQNEAQ (reference sequence). The sequence came from a woman between 18 and 29 years old with type 1 diabetes. Input material: naive CD4+ T cells from blood. The genes are TRBV7-9 and TRBJ1-2; D gene unclear. As DNA, the CDR3 is TGTGCCAGCAGCCACGGCGGCCCCTATGGCTACACCTTC. Translated, it gives CASSHGGPYGYTF. The full variable domain, rest sourced from reference TRBV7-9 and TRBJ1-2, is DTGVSQNPRHKITKRGQNVTFRCDPISEHNRLYWYRQTLGQGPEFLTYFQNEAQLEKSRLLSDRFSAERPKGSFSTLEIQRTEQGDSAMYLCASSHGGPYGYTFGSGTRLTVV.